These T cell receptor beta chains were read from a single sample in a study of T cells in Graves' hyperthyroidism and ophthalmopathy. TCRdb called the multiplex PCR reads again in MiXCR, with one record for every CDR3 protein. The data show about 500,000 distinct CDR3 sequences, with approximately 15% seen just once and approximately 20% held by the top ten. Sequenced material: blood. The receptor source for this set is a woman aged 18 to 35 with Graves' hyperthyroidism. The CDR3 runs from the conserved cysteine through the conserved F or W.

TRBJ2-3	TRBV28	CASSLSGRSSTDTQYF
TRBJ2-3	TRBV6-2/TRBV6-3	CASTPGVFIKFTDTQYF
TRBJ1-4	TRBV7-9	CASSLGIRRGGENLFF
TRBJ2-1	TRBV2	CASTKGRGSYNEQFF
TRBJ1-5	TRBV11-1	CASSLEGEGDQPQHF
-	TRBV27	CASSLRGYNEQYF
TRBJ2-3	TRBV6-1	CASISSTSGTDTQYF
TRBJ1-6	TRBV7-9	CASRRGGADNSPLHF
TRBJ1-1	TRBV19	CASSRSGTNTEAFF
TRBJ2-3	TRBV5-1	CASSLVDPSTDTQYF
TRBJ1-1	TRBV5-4	CASSLGRNTEGFF
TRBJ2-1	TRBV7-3	CASSQRGGPYNEQFF
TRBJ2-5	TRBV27	CASKSGALGQETQYF
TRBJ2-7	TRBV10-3	CAISGTTGNEQYF
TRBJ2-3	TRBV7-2	CASSPMLSSSGAGTDTQYF
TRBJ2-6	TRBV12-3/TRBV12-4	CASSLQGATGASVLTF
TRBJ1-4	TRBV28	CASSLPAATNEKLFF
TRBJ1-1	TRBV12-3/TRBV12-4	CASSLALRQGETEAFF
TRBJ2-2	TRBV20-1	CSARGPVTGELFF
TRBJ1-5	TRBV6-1	CASSTGGLSNQPQHF
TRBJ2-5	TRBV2	CASRGSRGAGETQYF
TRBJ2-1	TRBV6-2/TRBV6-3	CASSFRSGDSDNEQFF
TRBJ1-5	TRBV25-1	CATRGGAGQPQHF
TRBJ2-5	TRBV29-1	CSVKLGGRGETQYF